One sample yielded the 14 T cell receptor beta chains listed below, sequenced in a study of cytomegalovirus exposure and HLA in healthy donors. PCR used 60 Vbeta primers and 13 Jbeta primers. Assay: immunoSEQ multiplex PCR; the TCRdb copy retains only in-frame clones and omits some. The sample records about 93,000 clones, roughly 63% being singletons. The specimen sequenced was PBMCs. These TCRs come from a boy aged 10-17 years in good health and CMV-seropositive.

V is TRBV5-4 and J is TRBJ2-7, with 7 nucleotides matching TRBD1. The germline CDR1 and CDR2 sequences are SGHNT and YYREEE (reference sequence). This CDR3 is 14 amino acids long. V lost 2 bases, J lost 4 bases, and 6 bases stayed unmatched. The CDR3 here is CASSFGQDQYEQYF. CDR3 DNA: TGTGCCAGCAGCTTTGGACAGGACCAATACGAGCAGTACTTC.

The CDR3 reads CASRGVAGGPVLSNTGELFF. As DNA, the CDR3 is TGTGCCAGTAGAGGCGTAGCGGGAGGGCCGGTATTGTCGAACACCGGGGAGCTGTTTTTT. The chain carries TRBV19 and TRBJ2-2; 11 positions agree with TRBD2. V lost 6 bases, J lost 0 bases, and 15 bases stayed unmatched. The CDR3 covers 20 residues. The germline CDR1 and CDR2 sequences are LNHDA and SQIVND (reference sequence).

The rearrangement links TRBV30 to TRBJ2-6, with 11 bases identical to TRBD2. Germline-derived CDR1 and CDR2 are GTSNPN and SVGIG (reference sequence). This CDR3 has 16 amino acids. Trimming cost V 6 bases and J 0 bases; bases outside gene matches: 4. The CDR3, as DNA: TGTGCCTGCACTAGCGGGAGCTTCTCTGGGGCCAACGTCCTGACTTTC. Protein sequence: CACTSGSFSGANVLTF.

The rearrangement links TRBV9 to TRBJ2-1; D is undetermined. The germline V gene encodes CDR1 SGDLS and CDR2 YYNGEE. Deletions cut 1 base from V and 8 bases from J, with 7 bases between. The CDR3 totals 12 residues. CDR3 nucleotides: TGTGCCAGCAGCGTACGTAGTTATGAGCAGTTCTTC. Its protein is CASSVRSYEQFF.

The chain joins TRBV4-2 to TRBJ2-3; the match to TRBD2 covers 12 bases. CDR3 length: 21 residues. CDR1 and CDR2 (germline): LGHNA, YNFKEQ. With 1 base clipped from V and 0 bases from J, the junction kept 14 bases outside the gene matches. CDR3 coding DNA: TGTGCCAGCAGCCAAGGTGGGGACCCCGGACTAGCGGGGTCTAGCACAGATACGCAGTATTTT. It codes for CASSQGGDPGLAGSSTDTQYF.

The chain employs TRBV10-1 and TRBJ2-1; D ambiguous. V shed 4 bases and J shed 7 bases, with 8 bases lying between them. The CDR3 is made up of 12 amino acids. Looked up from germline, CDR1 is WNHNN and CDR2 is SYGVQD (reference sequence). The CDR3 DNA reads TGCGCCAGCAGTGGAGACACGAATGAGCAGTTCTTC. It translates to CASSGDTNEQFF.

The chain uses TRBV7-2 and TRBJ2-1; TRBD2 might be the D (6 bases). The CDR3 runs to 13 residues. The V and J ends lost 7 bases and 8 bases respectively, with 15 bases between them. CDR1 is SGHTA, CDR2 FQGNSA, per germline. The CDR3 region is CASKPGASHEQFF. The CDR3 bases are TGTGCCAGCAAACCGGGAGCCTCCCATGAGCAGTTCTTC. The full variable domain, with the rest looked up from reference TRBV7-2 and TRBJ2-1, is GAGVSQSPSNKVTEKGKDVELRCDPISGHTALYWYRQSLGQGLEFLIYFQGNSAPDKSGLPSDRFSAERTGGSVSTLTIQRTQQEDSAVYLCASKPGASHEQFFGPGTRLTVL.

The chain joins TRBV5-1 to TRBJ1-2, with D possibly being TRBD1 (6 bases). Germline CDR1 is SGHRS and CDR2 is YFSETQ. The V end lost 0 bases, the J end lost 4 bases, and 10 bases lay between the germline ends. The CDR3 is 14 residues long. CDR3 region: CASSLGTAFYGYTF. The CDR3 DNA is TGCGCCAGCAGCTTGGGGACAGCCTTCTATGGCTACACCTTC.

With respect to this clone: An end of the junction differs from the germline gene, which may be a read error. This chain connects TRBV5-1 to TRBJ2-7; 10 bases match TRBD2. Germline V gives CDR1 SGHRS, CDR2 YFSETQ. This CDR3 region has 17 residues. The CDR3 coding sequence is TGCGCCAGCACCTTGACGGGAAGTCTAGCGGGGGCGTACGAGCAGTACTTC. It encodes CASTLTGSLAGAYEQYF.

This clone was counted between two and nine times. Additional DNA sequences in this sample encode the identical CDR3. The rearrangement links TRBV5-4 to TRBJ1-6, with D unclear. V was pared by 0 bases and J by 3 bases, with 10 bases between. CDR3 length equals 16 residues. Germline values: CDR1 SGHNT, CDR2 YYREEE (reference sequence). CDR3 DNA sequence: TGTGCCAGCAGCTTGGTTGCGCCGCTCTATAATTCACCCCTCCACTTT. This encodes CASSLVAPLYNSPLHF.

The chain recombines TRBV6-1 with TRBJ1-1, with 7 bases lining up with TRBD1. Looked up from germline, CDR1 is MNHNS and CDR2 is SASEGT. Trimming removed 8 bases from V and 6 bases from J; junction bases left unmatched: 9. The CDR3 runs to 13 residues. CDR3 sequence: CASALQGFPEAFF. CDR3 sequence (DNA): TGTGCCAGCGCCCTACAGGGGTTCCCTGAAGCTTTCTTT.

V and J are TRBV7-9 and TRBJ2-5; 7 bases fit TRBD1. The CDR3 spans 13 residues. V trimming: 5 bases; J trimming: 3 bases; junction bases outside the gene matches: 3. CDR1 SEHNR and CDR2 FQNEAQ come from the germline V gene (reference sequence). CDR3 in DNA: TGTGCCAGCAGCCCCGGGACAGAAGAGACCCAGTACTTC. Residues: CASSPGTEETQYF.

CDR3 bases: TGCAGCGTTGTTTGGAGGTCCTCTATAGTCTCCTACAATGAGCAGTTCTTC. Its translation is CSVVWRSSIVSYNEQFF. The rearrangement uses TRBV29-1 and TRBJ2-1; possible D gene TRBD2, 5 bases. Looked up from germline, CDR1 is SQVTM and CDR2 is ANQGSEA. Trimming stripped 4 bases from V and 0 bases from J, with 19 bases between. CDR3 length: 17 amino acids.

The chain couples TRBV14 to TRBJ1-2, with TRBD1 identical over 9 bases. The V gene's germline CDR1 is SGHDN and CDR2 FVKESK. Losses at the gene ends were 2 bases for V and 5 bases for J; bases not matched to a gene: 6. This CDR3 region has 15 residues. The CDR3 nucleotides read TGTGCCAGCAGCCAACCGGGACAGGGAGTTTATGGCTACACCTTC. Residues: CASSQPGQGVYGYTF.